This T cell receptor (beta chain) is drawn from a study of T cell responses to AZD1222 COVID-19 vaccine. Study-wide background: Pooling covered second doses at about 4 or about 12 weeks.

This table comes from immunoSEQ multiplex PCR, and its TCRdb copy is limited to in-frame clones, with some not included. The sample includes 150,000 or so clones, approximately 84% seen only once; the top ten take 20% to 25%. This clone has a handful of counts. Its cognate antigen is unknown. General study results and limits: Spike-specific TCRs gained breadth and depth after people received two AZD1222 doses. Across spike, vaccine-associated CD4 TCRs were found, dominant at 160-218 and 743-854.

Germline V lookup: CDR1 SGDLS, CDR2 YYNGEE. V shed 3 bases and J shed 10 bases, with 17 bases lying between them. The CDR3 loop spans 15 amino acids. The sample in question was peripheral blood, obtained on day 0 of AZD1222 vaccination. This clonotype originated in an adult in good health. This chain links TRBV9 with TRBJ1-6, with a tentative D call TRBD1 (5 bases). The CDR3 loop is CASSARDGPDSPLHF. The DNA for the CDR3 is TGTGCCAGCAGCGCTAGGGACGGCCCAGACTCACCCCTCCACTTT. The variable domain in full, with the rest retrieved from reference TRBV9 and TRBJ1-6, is DSGVTQTPKHLITATGQRVTLRCSPRSGDLSVYWYQQSLDQGLQFLIQYYNGEERAKGNILERFSAQQFPDLHSELNLSSLELGDSALYFCASSARDGPDSPLHFGNGTRLTVT.